This T cell receptor (beta chain) was identified during a study of human T cells and chemical hapten exposure. This sample's time point: pre-sensitization, week 0. Treatment defined: therapeutic diphenylcyclopropenone sensitization with weekly scalp DPC. Library construction involved attaching unique molecular identifiers to individual cDNA molecules, which allowed quantitative, reproducible TCR counting. TCRdb redid the calling of the RACE reads with MiXCR, one entry per CDR3 protein. Among approximately 80,000 distinct CDR3 sequences, about 15% were seen once, and the ten largest hold around 4.2%. This clonotype was detected a few times. Its antigen is undetermined. Findings of the study overall: Clustering by CDR3 similarity yielded significantly more large clusters from expanded TCRs than controls. Sensitizing to DPC left TCRs with a frequency above 1 in 1000 unaltered.

Germline CDR1 SGHAT, CDR2 FQNNGV. Trimming took 6 bases from V and 5 from J; bases not matched to a gene: 13. The CDR3 extends over 16 amino acids. Source: whole blood, taken in connection with sensitization to the hapten diphenylcyclopropenone (DPC). This clonotype was obtained from a woman between 45 and 60 years old with alopecia areata. Some clones in this sample may be carry-over from other donors' samples. This chain links TRBV11-2 with TRBJ2-7, with 10 bases aligning to TRBD1. CDR3 amino acids: CASRPFLGTGAHEQYF. The CDR3 DNA follows: TGTGCCAGCAGGCCCTTCCTAGGGACAGGGGCCCACGAGCAGTACTTC.